Below are 23 T cell receptor beta chains sequenced from a single sample in a study of blood T cell repertoires in COVID-19. Profiling relied on immunoSEQ multiplex PCR, and the TCRdb table lists in-frame clones only, not all of them. The sample yields about 380,000 clones, about 90% seen once. Sequences were obtained from peripheral blood. The receptors stem from a man in his late teens or twenties with active or convalescent COVID-19.

The chain has TRBV5-1 and TRBJ2-7, with D possibly matching TRBD1 (6 bases). The V end was cut by 6 bases, the J end by 3 bases, with 13 bases between. From germline, CDR1 is SGHRS and CDR2 YFSETQ. The CDR3 runs to 13 residues. CDR3 amino acids: CASKSDRSYEQYF. In DNA form, the CDR3 reads TGCGCCAGCAAATCCGACAGGAGCTACGAGCAGTACTTC.

The chain links TRBV12-3 or TRBV12-4 to TRBJ2-3; no firm D call. Trimming took 3 bases from V and 8 from J, leaving 9 bases between them. CDR3 size: 12 residues. The CDR3 protein is CASSFLIITQYF. In DNA, the CDR3 is TGTGCCAGCAGTTTCTTAATAATTACGCAGTATTTT.

The CDR3 DNA reads TGTGCCAGCAGCCGGGACACGCTCTCTGGAAACACCATATATTTT. This encodes CASSRDTLSGNTIYF. V and J are TRBV7-2 and TRBJ1-3; the D gene is possibly TRBD1 (6 bases). CDR1 is SGHTA and CDR2 is FQGNSA in the germline V gene. The V and J ends lost 5 bases and 0 bases respectively, with 11 bases between them. This CDR3 region has 15 residues.

The rearrangement links TRBV6-5 to TRBJ2-5; TRBD2 might be the D (5 bases). Germline lookup yields CDR1 MNHEY and CDR2 SVGAGI. Trimming took 0 bases from V and 5 from J, leaving 10 bases between them. The CDR3 runs 14 residues. This CDR3 reads CASSYSSGIETQYF. The CDR3 DNA follows: TGTGCCAGCAGTTACTCGTCGGGGATCGAGACCCAGTACTTC.

This clone was seen only once. The V gene is TRBV5-1, the J gene TRBJ2-7, with D perhaps matching TRBD2 (6 bases). The CDR3 length is 13 residues. Germline CDR1 and CDR2: SGHRS and YFSETQ. V was cut by 3 bases and J by 1 base, with 8 bases left in between. For the CDR3, the DNA is TGCGCCAGCAGCTCTAGCGATTCCTACGAGCAGTACTTC. Translation gives CASSSSDSYEQYF.

This chain joins TRBV5-5 and TRBJ2-7; D is ambiguous. CDR3 size: 14 residues. V was cut by 0 bases and J by 2 bases, with 9 bases left in between. Germline V gene data show CDR1 as SGHKS and CDR2 as YYEKEE (reference sequence). CDR3 sequence: CASSLGHGPYEQYF. The CDR3 nucleotides read TGTGCCAGCAGCTTGGGACACGGCCCCTACGAGCAGTACTTC.

This rearrangement joins TRBV12-3 or TRBV12-4 to TRBJ1-4, with D uncertain. Trimming took off 6 bases at V and 4 bases at J, with 9 bases between the two ends. This CDR3 has 13 residues. The CDR3 DNA sequence: TGTGCCAGCAGGGAGGGCTTTAATGAAAAACTGTTTTTT. It codes for CASREGFNEKLFF.

V gene TRBV5-8 combines with J gene TRBJ2-4; 7 bases line up with TRBD2. Germline CDR1 and CDR2: SGHTS and YDEGEE. CDR3 length equals 18 residues. The V gene end was trimmed by 4 bases and the J gene end by 0 bases; junction bases not matched to a gene: 13. CDR3 DNA sequence: TGTGCCAGCAGCCTGACTCCGAGGGAGCGGGGAGCCAAAAACATTCAGTACTTC. As protein: CASSLTPRERGAKNIQYF.

The chain joins TRBV6-5 to TRBJ1-1; D is ambiguous. CDR3 size: 12 residues. V was clipped by 5 bases and J by 7 bases, with 11 bases between them. Germline lookup yields CDR1 MNHEY and CDR2 SVGAGI. CDR3 in DNA: TGTGCCAGCAGTCCCCGTGGCAATGAAGCTTTCTTT. It yields the protein CASSPRGNEAFF.

The chain is built from TRBV18 and TRBJ1-1; TRBD1 is a possible D gene (6 bases). With 6 bases removed from V and 9 bases from J, the gap between germline ends came to 23 bases. From germline, CDR1 is KGHSH and CDR2 LQKENI. The CDR3 extends over 15 amino acids. CDR3 in amino acids: CASSPEKVGQPKAFF. CDR3 coding DNA: TGTGCCAGCTCGCCCGAAAAGGTAGGACAGCCGAAAGCTTTCTTT.

This chain links TRBV10-3 with TRBJ2-1, with a possible D match to TRBD1 (5 bases). The germline CDR1 and CDR2 sequences are ENHRY and SYGVKD. The CDR3 spans 15 residues. Trimming removed 5 bases at V and 3 bases at J, with 14 bases between. The CDR3: CAISPTDSSYNEQFF. The CDR3 DNA sequence: TGTGCCATCAGTCCTACAGACAGCAGCTACAATGAGCAGTTCTTC.

The table lists this clone with a few counts. The chain combines TRBV6-2 or TRBV6-3 with TRBJ1-2; 9 bases are a match to TRBD1. Trimming at V came to 6 bases and at J to 5 bases, leaving 10 bases not matched to a gene. Germline-derived CDR1 and CDR2 are MNHEY and SVGEGT. The CDR3 covers 15 residues. The CDR3 loop reads CASSPGTGRGYGYTF. The CDR3 bases are TGTGCCAGCAGCCCCGGGACAGGGAGAGGGTATGGCTACACCTTC.

The chain is built from TRBV5-1 and TRBJ2-7; 8 bases line up with TRBD1. Germline V CDR1 and CDR2: SGHRS, YFSETQ. The CDR3 contains 17 residues. The V and J ends lost 3 bases and 1 base, in that order; junction bases with no gene match: 12. The CDR3 bases are TGCGCCAGCAGCTCCAGCTTCAGGGGGCATAGGTCCTACGAGCAGTACTTC. The encoded protein is CASSSSFRGHRSYEQYF.

This chain links TRBV7-2 with TRBJ2-5; D is possibly TRBD1 (5 bases). The CDR3 has 17 residues. Germline CDR1 SGHTA, CDR2 FQGNSA. V lost 2 bases to trimming and J lost 4 bases, with 20 bases between them. The CDR3 nucleotides are TGTGCCAGCAGCTTATTAGGGTTACCGGAGCAGGGAGAGACCCAGTACTTC. This codes for CASSLLGLPEQGETQYF.

The gene calls are TRBV24-1 and TRBJ1-4; tentative D call: TRBD1 (5 bases). Germline V CDR1 and CDR2: KGHDR, SFDVKD. The V end was cut by 3 bases, the J end by 4 bases, with 8 bases between. CDR3 length: 14 residues. In DNA form, the CDR3 reads TGTGCCACCAGTGATCCGGGGGATAATGAAAAACTGTTTTTT. Amino acid sequence: CATSDPGDNEKLFF.

V is TRBV5-1 and J is TRBJ1-3; D is unresolved. The CDR3 sequence is 13 residues long. Germline CDR1 SGHRS, CDR2 YFSETQ. Trimming removed 7 bases from V and 0 bases from J, with 8 bases in between. CDR3 bases: TGCGCCAGCGCCCCCGGCTCTGGAAACACCATATATTTT. This translates into CASAPGSGNTIYF.

The CDR3 DNA reads as TGTGCCAGCAGCTTGGTCTCTAACTATGGCTACACCTTC. Its translation is CASSLVSNYGYTF. This rearrangement joins TRBV5-6 to TRBJ1-2, with D uncertain. Germline CDR1 SGHDT, CDR2 YYEEEE. The ends were cut back, 0 bases at V and 0 bases at J, with 3 bases in the middle. This CDR3 spans 13 amino acids. Variable domain in full (rest from reference TRBV5-6 and TRBJ1-2): DAGVTQSPTHLIKTRGQQVTLRCSPKSGHDTVSWYQQALGQGPQFIFQYYEEEERQRGNFPDRFSGHQFPNYSSELNVNALLLGDSALYLCASSLVSNYGYTFGSGTRLTVV.

The V call is TRBV7-3, the J call TRBJ2-1, with TRBD2 matching 10 bases. This CDR3 contains 16 residues. The V gene end was trimmed by 5 bases and the J gene end by 2 bases; junction bases not matched to a gene: 6. Germline assignment: CDR1 SGHTA and CDR2 FQGTGA. The CDR3 DNA sequence: TGTGCCAGCAGCCACATAGCGGGAGGTACCTACAATGAGCAGTTCTTC. Translation gives CASSHIAGGTYNEQFF.

This clone showed up just once. The chain joins TRBV18 to TRBJ1-6; 8 positions match TRBD1. The CDR3 consists of 15 residues. Per the germline V gene, CDR1 is KGHSH and CDR2 is LQKENI. The junction had 10 bases not matched to a gene; V was cut back by 6 bases and J by 9 bases. The CDR3 DNA reads as TGTGCCAGCTCCAGGGGGCAGTTACACAGTTCACCCCTCCACTTT. Translation gives CASSRGQLHSSPLHF.

This clone was detected only a few times. The CDR3 protein is CASSQEGGANSPLHF. The DNA for the CDR3 is TGCGCCAGCAGCCAGGAGGGGGGGGCGAATTCACCCCTCCACTTT. The rearrangement joins TRBV4-3 to TRBJ1-6; the D gene is possibly TRBD1 (6 bases). From germline, CDR1 is LGHNA and CDR2 YSLEER. The CDR3 totals 15 residues. V shed 3 bases and J shed 7 bases, with 13 bases lying between them.

The chain uses TRBV15 and TRBJ2-1, with D perhaps TRBD1 (6 bases). V was clipped by 2 bases and J by 8 bases, with 19 bases between them. CDR3 length equals 16 residues. The germline gives CDR1 LNHNV, CDR2 YYDKDF (reference sequence). The CDR3 DNA follows: TGTGCCACCAGCAGATTACAGGGTGGAATTCAGTATGAGCAGTTCTTC. Encoded protein: CATSRLQGGIQYEQFF.

This chain links TRBV6-1 with TRBJ2-7; TRBD1 matches at 7 bases. The V gene's germline CDR1 is MNHNS and CDR2 SASEGT. The ends lost 4 bases at V and 7 bases at J; junction bases unmatched: 28. There are 20 residues in the CDR3. CDR3 region: CASSARLPTINRGPLREQYF. The CDR3 DNA follows: TGTGCCAGCAGTGCCCGGCTACCAACAATCAACAGGGGACCCCTGAGGGAGCAGTACTTC.

This chain's CDR3 is CASSVGGAPNQPQHF. For the CDR3, the DNA is TGTGCCAGCAGCGTGGGGGGGGCGCCGAATCAGCCCCAGCATTTT. The rearrangement uses TRBV9 and TRBJ1-5; D might be TRBD1 (6 bases). V was trimmed by 2 bases and J by 4 bases, leaving 13 bases between them. The length of the CDR3 is 15 residues. Germline assignment: CDR1 SGDLS and CDR2 YYNGEE. Looking up the rest from reference TRBV9 and TRBJ1-5 gives the full variable domain: DSGVTQTPKHLITATGQRVTLRCSPRSGDLSVYWYQQSLDQGLQFLIQYYNGEERAKGNILERFSAQQFPDLHSELNLSSLELGDSALYFCASSVGGAPNQPQHFGDGTRLSIL.